This entry lists 5 T cell receptor beta chains sequenced from one sample in a study of T-cell memory formation after mild COVID-19. MiXCR was run by TCRdb on the 5' RACE reads, yielding one entry per CDR3 protein. Of tens of thousands of distinct CDR3 sequences in the sample, around 7% were seen once. The specimen was PBMCs or a T cell subset sorted from them (not recorded which). The origin of the receptors is an adult woman who had mild COVID-19 (a few samples of this study predate the infection). Cell type and time point are not known.

This clonotype was picked up many times. This chain joins TRBV30 and TRBJ1-5; tentative D call: TRBD1 (6 bases). Trimming removed 0 bases at V and 2 bases at J, with 14 bases between. The CDR3 spans 16 residues. Germline V lookup: CDR1 GTSNPN, CDR2 SVGIG (reference sequence). CDR3 in DNA: TGTGCCTGGAGTGTACCAGGGGCGGGGGGCAATCAGCCCCAGCATTTT. Translation: CAWSVPGAGGNQPQHF.

This clonotype has a count of ten or more. V gene TRBV4-3 combines with J gene TRBJ2-3, with D perhaps TRBD2 (5 bases). Germline V CDR1 and CDR2: LGHNA, YSLEER. The CDR3 consists of 17 residues. The ends were cut back, 3 bases at V and 0 bases at J, with 16 bases in the middle. CDR3 DNA sequence: TGCGCCAGCAGCCAGGCGCGAGGGCGGGCTAGCACAGATACGCAGTATTTT. Its protein product is CASSQARGRASTDTQYF.

This clonotype has a count of ten or more. This chain links TRBV30 with TRBJ2-2; 14 positions agree with TRBD2. The germline gives CDR1 GTSNPN, CDR2 SVGIG (reference sequence). J gave up 4 bases and V 4 bases, and 5 bases lay outside the gene matches. This CDR3 is 16 amino acids long. This chain's CDR3 is CAWTWTSGRSTGELFF. The CDR3 nucleotides read TGTGCCTGGACATGGACTAGCGGGAGGTCCACCGGGGAGCTGTTTTTT. The entire variable domain, with the rest obtained from reference TRBV30 and TRBJ2-2, is as follows: SQTIHQWPATLVQPVGSPLSLECTVEGTSNPNLYWYRQAAGRGLQLLFYSVGIGQISSEVPQNLSASRPQDRQFILSSKKLLLSDSGFYLCAWTWTSGRSTGELFFGEGSRLTVL.

In this sample, this clonotype turned up many times. J is TRBJ2-7 and V is TRBV7-9; D is ambiguous. CDR1 and CDR2 (germline): SEHNR, FQNEAQ (reference sequence). The CDR3 is 13 residues long. With 0 bases removed from V and 13 bases from J, the gap between germline ends came to 16 bases. The CDR3 loop is CASSLAGGPLYYF. The DNA for the CDR3 is TGTGCCAGCAGCTTAGCTGGCGGCCCCCTGTATTACTTC.

This clonotype was found many times. J is TRBJ2-3 and V is TRBV7-2, with 11 bases identical to TRBD2. Germline lookup yields CDR1 SGHTA and CDR2 FQGNSA. CDR3 length: 15 residues. Trimming took 5 bases from V and 3 from J; bases not matched to a gene: 4. As DNA, the CDR3 is TGTGCCAGCAGCCCTCGACTAGCGGGGACAGATACGCAGTATTTT. It is translated as CASSPRLAGTDTQYF. The complete variable domain, with remaining parts taken from reference TRBV7-2 and TRBJ2-3, reads GAGVSQSPSNKVTEKGKDVELRCDPISGHTALYWYRQSLGQGLEFLIYFQGNSAPDKSGLPSDRFSAERTGGSVSTLTIQRTQQEDSAVYLCASSPRLAGTDTQYFGPGTRLTVL.